Listed below are T cell receptor beta chains from one sample, sequenced in a study of T cell responses to AZD1222 COVID-19 vaccine. Data came from immunoSEQ multiplex PCR; TCRdb stores just in-frame clones and leaves some out. The sample consists of around 150,000 clones, approximately 90% of them appearing once. The sample in question was peripheral blood, obtained on day 0 of AZD1222 vaccination. The receptors were gathered from an adult in good health. CDR3s include the opening cysteine and the closing phenylalanine or tryptophan. A D gene is named only where the DNA matches it firmly. Size is stated for part of the rows, as once, few or many counts, or as a class when the clone is expanded.

TRBV21-1	TRBJ1-4	-	-	TGTGCCAGACCTGCCGGGACAGGGTGCGATTGTGGAGGGCTGTTTTTT	CARPAGTGCDCGGLFF
TRBV19	TRBJ2-7	-	TRBD1	TGTGCCAGTAGCCCCGGACAGGGAAGCTCCTACGAGCAGTACTTC	CASSPGQGSSYEQYF
TRBV5-5	TRBJ2-1	-	-	TGTGCCAGCAGCTCCCCCCTTCTACTAGTGCTAAATGAGCAGTTCTTC	CASSSPLLLVLNEQFF
TRBV1	TRBJ2-4	-	-	TGCACCAGCAGCGCGCGGACAGGGGATGAAAACATTCAGTACTTC	CTSSARTGDENIQYF
TRBV7-2	TRBJ2-2	-	-	TGTGCCAGCAGCTTAAGTCGAGCAGCGGCGAACACCGGGGAGCTGTTTTTT	CASSLSRAAANTGELFF
TRBV6-1	TRBJ1-6	-	-	TGTGCCAGCAGTGAAGCCCGAGCCCTCCACTTT	CASSEARALHF
TRBV4-1	TRBJ2-5	once	TRBD2	TGCGCCAGCAGCCAAGATATTCAGCGGGGGGTTAGGATGGAGACCCAGTACTTC	CASSQDIQRGVRMETQYF
TRBV19	TRBJ2-7	-	TRBD1	TGTGCCAGTAGTAGACAGGGCTACGAGCAGTACTTC	CASSRQGYEQYF
TRBV7-2	TRBJ1-5	-	-	TGTGCCAGCAGCTTAATACAGGGCGGGGGCCATCAGCCCCAGCATTTT	CASSLIQGGGHQPQHF
TRBV5-1	TRBJ2-7	-	-	TGCGCCAGCGGGGGGGCTTTTGGGTACGAGCAGTACTTC	CASGGAFGYEQYF
TRBV5-4	TRBJ1-1	-	-	TGTGCCAGCAGCTTTGGGGGTAACACTGAAGCTTTCTTT	CASSFGGNTEAFF
TRBV6-5	TRBJ1-5	-	-	TGTGCCAGCAAGGATGGCGGCAATCAGCCCCAGCATTTT	CASKDGGNQPQHF
TRBV9	TRBJ2-6	-	-	TGTGCCAGCAGCGTGTCAGGGGCCAACGTCCTGACTTTC	CASSVSGANVLTF
TRBV3-1/TRBV3-2	TRBJ2-1	-	TRBD2	TGTGCCAGCAGCCGCTCCGGACTAGCGCACAATGAGCAGTTCTTC	CASSRSGLAHNEQFF
TRBV9	TRBJ1-1	-	-	TGTGCCAGCAGCGCGCAGGGGTCCACTGAAGCTTTCTTT	CASSAQGSTEAFF
TRBV27	TRBJ2-1	-	-	TGTGCCAGCATGAGACCAAGCGGCAATGAGCAGTTCTTC	CASMRPSGNEQFF
TRBV7-9	TRBJ2-1	-	TRBD1	TGTGCCAGCAGCTTATGGATTGGGCAGGGGGTCGACAATGAGCAGTTCTTC	CASSLWIGQGVDNEQFF
TRBV3-1/TRBV3-2	TRBJ1-2	-	TRBD1	TGTGCCAGCAGCCAAGATGCGGCAGGGGGCGGTGGCTACACCTTC	CASSQDAAGGGGYTF
TRBV2	TRBJ2-7	-	-	TGTGCCAGCAGTGAAGGCCGCGGATGGGAGTACTTC	CASSEGRGWEYF
TRBV18	TRBJ2-7	-	-	TGTGCCAGCTCACCTACCCTCCCGGCCTCCTACGAGCAGTACTTC	CASSPTLPASYEQYF
TRBV6-5	TRBJ2-7	-	-	TGTGCCAGCAGTCAAAGGGGAGGTAGATACGAGCAGTACTTC	CASSQRGGRYEQYF
TRBV5-1	TRBJ2-2	-	TRBD2	TGCGCCAGCAGCCGTAGCGGGGTTGGGGCCGGGGAGCTGTTTTTT	CASSRSGVGAGELFF
TRBV19	TRBJ2-1	-	-	TGTGCCAGTAGCAGCCGGGACGGGCAAGACAATGAGCAGTTCTTC	CASSSRDGQDNEQFF
TRBV15	TRBJ1-1	-	TRBD1	TGTGCCACCAGCAGAGATCAGGGGACAGGGTTGCGAGCTTTCTTT	CATSRDQGTGLRAFF
TRBV15	TRBJ1-2	-	-	TGTGCCACCAGCAGAGAACGGGGACACCCCGGCTACACCTTC	CATSRERGHPGYTF
TRBV6-5	TRBJ1-3	-	-	TGTGCCAGCAGTTACACGGGGGGCTCTGGAAACACCATATATTTT	CASSYTGGSGNTIYF
TRBV5-6	TRBJ2-5	-	-	TGTGCCAGCAGCTTGGAATGGGGGGTAGAAGAGACCCAGTACTTC	CASSLEWGVEETQYF
TRBV5-8	TRBJ1-1	-	TRBD1	TGTGCCAGCAGCCCGGACAGGGAAAAAGCTTTCTTT	CASSPDREKAFF
TRBV7-9	TRBJ1-3	once	TRBD1	TGTGCCAGCAGCGGAACGACAGGGGTTGGAAACACCATATATTTT	CASSGTTGVGNTIYF
TRBV20-1	TRBJ2-5	-	TRBD2	TGCAGTGCAAGTCGGGTAGCGGGGGGGACCCAAGAGACCCAGTACTTC	CSASRVAGGTQETQYF
TRBV6-2/TRBV6-3	TRBJ1-5	once	-	TGTGCCAGCAGCCCTCAGGGATCCGGGGGCAATCAGCCCCAGCATTTT	CASSPQGSGGNQPQHF
TRBV15	TRBJ2-1	-	TRBD2	TGTGCCACCAGCGCCGGACTAGCGAGCATCAATGAGCAGTTCTTC	CATSAGLASINEQFF
TRBV19	TRBJ1-4	-	-	TGTGCCAGTAGTATTTTGAGGAACGCTGCAACTAATGAAAAACTGTTTTTT	CASSILRNAATNEKLFF
TRBV11-3	TRBJ2-1	-	TRBD2	TGTGCCAGCAGCTTAGATAGCGGGAGCTCCTACAATGAGCAGTTCTTC	CASSLDSGSSYNEQFF
TRBV4-2	TRBJ2-1	-	TRBD2	TGTGCCAGCAGCCAAGTTTCAGTCGGCGGGAGGTCCTACAATGAGCAGTTCTTC	CASSQVSVGGRSYNEQFF
TRBV5-6	TRBJ2-5	-	-	TGTGCCAGCAGATCCCTTCGGGGGACCCAGTACTTC	CASRSLRGTQYF
TRBV24-1	TRBJ2-5	-	-	TGTGCCACATCACACCGGGACTTCGAAGAGACCCAGTACTTC	CATSHRDFEETQYF
TRBV14	TRBJ1-1	few	TRBD1	TGTGCCAGCAGCCATTCAGGGGGCACTGAAGCTTTCTTT	CASSHSGGTEAFF
TRBV11-3	TRBJ2-1	-	TRBD2	TGTGCCAGCAGCTTAGATCTCGGGGGAGGGCGGTACAATGAGCAGTTCTTC	CASSLDLGGGRYNEQFF
TRBV9	TRBJ2-2	-	TRBD1	TGTGCCAGCAGAGCGGGACAGGGGGACACCGGGGAGCTGTTTTTT	CASRAGQGDTGELFF
TRBV4-3	TRBJ1-1	-	-	TGCGCCAGCAGCCAAGATTCTAGGGGAGGGAACACTGAAGCTTTCTTT	CASSQDSRGGNTEAFF
TRBV11-3	TRBJ2-1	-	-	TGTGCCAGCAGCTTAGATTGGGGCGAGGAGCAGTTCTTC	CASSLDWGEEQFF
TRBV27	TRBJ1-1	-	-	TGTGCCAGCAGTTTAGGCCGGAACACTGAAGCTTTCTTT	CASSLGRNTEAFF
TRBV18	TRBJ2-2	-	TRBD1	TGTGCCAGCTCACTTGACAGGGGGGACACCGGGGAGCTGTTTTTT	CASSLDRGDTGELFF